Here is one T cell receptor (beta chain) with its context. Antigen unknown. These data belong to a study of T cell repertoires in cytomegalovirus infection. TCRdb re-analysed the reads in MiXCR, keeping a single row per CDR3 protein. The data contain about 240,000 distinct CDR3 sequences, 10% to 15% of them seen just once; the ten biggest clones take up 1.5% to 2%. CDR1 is SGHAT and CDR2 is FQNNGV in the germline V gene. The V gene lost 5 bases and the J gene lost 7 bases, with 11 bases spanning the gap. This CDR3 is 13 amino acids long. The study, taken as a whole, reports: HLA-C-restricted, CMV-specific TCR beta clonotypes were dominant ex vivo.

The genes are TRBV11-2 and TRBJ2-2; TRBD2 is a possible D gene (5 bases). Material: PBMCs. The TCR originated in a human donor in good health (CMV status not recorded). Some clones in this sample may be carry-over from other donors' samples. The CDR3 DNA reads as TGTGCCAGCAGCCCGGCCCGGGGCGGGGAGCTGTTTTTT. Protein: CASSPARGGELFF.